What follows describes a single T cell receptor beta chain. What it binds is not known. With 4 bases clipped from V and 6 bases from J, the junction kept 10 bases outside the gene matches. Germline V lookup: CDR1 SGHDT, CDR2 YYEEEE. The CDR3 loop spans 15 amino acids. This sample is drawn from a study of T cell responses to AZD1222 COVID-19 vaccine. Produced via immunoSEQ multiplex PCR; TCRdb's table is partial and in-frame only. The sample lists more than 100,000 clones; about 90% were seen once. Whole-study findings and limits: AZD1222 recipients seropositive at baseline numbered only five or six.

The rearrangement links TRBV5-6 to TRBJ2-1; 7 bases fit TRBD2. The origin of this receptor is an adult who received the AZD1222 COVID-19 vaccine. Sample: peripheral blood, taken 28 days after the second AZD1222 dose. The CDR3, as DNA: TGTGCCAGCAGCCTCGTTCGGTGGGGGGGCAATGAGCAGTTCTTC. Amino acids: CASSLVRWGGNEQFF. The full variable domain, in which reference TRBV5-6 and TRBJ2-1 provide the parts outside the CDR3, is DAGVTQSPTHLIKTRGQQVTLRCSPKSGHDTVSWYQQALGQGPQFIFQYYEEEERQRGNFPDRFSGHQFPNYSSELNVNALLLGDSALYLCASSLVRWGGNEQFFGPGTRLTVL.